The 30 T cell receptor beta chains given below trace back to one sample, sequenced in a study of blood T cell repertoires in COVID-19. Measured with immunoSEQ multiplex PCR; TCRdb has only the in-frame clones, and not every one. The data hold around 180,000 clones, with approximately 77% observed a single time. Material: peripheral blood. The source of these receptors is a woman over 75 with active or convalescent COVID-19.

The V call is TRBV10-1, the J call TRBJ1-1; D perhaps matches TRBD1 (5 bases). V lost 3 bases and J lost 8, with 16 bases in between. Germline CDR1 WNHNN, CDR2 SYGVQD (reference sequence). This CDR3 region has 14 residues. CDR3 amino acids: CASSEAGRQGEAFF. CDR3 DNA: TGCGCCAGCAGTGAAGCAGGGAGGCAGGGAGAAGCTTTCTTT.

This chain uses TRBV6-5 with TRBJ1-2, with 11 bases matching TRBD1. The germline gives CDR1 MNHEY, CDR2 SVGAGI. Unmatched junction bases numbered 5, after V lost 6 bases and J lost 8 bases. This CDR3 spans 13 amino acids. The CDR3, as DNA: TGTGCCAGCAGGAGGGACAGGGGGAGCGGCTACACCTTC. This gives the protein CASRRDRGSGYTF.

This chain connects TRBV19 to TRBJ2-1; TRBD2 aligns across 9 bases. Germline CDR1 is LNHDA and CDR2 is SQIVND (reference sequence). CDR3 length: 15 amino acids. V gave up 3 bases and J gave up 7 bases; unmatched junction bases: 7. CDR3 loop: CASSILSGRPNEQFF. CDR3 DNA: TGTGCCAGTAGTATTCTTAGCGGGAGACCAAATGAGCAGTTCTTC.

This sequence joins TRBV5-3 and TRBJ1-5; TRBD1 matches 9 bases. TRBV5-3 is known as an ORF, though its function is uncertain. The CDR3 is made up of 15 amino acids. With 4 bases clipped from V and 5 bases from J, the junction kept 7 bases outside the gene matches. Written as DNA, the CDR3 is TGTGCCAGAAGCCGGTTACAGGGGGCGGATCAGCCCCAGCATTTT. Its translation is CARSRLQGADQPQHF.

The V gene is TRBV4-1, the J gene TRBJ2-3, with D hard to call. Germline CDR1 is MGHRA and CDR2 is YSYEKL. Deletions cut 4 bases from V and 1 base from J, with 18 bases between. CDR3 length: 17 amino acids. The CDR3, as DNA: TGCGCCAGCAGCCCCATGGTAGGAGCGATGGGCACAGATACGCAGTATTTT. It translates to CASSPMVGAMGTDTQYF.

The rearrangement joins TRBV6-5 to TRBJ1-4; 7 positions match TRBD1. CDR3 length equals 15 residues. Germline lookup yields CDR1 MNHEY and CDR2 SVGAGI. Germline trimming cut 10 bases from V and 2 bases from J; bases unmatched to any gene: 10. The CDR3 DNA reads TGTGCCATTGGCCACAGGGGCCAGACTAATGAAAAACTGTTTTTT. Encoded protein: CAIGHRGQTNEKLFF.

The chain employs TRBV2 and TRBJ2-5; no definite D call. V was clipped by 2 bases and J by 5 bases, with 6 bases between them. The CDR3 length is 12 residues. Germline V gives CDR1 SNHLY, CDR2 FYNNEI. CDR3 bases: TGTGCCAGCAGTGAACGTCGGGAGACCCAGTACTTC. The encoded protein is CASSERRETQYF.

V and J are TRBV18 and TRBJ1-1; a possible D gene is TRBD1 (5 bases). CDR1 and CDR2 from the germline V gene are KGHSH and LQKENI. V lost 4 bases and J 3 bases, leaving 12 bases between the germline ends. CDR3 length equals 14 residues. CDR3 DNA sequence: TGTGCCAGCTCACTGGGGGGGGTCTACACTGAAGCTTTCTTT. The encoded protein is CASSLGGVYTEAFF.

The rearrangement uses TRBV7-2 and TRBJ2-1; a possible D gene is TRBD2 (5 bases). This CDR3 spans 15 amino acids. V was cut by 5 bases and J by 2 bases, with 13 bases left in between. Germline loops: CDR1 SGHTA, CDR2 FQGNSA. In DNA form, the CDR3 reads TGTGCCAGCAGCCCCACTGGGAGAACCTACAATGAGCAGTTCTTC. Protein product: CASSPTGRTYNEQFF. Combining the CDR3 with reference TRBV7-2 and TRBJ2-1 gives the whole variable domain GAGVSQSPSNKVTEKGKDVELRCDPISGHTALYWYRQSLGQGLEFLIYFQGNSAPDKSGLPSDRFSAERTGGSVSTLTIQRTQQEDSAVYLCASSPTGRTYNEQFFGPGTRLTVL.

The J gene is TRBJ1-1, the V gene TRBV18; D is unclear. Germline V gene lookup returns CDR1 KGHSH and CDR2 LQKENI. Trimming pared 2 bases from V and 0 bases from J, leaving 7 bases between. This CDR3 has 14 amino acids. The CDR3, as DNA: TGTGCCAGCTCACCAACTTCGGTGAACACTGAAGCTTTCTTT. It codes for CASSPTSVNTEAFF.

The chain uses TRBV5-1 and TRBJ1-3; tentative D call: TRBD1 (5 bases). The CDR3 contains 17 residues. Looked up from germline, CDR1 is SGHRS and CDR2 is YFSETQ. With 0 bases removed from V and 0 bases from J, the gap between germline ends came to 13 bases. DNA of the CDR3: TGCGCCAGCAGCTTGGGACAGCCTCGGTTCTCTGGAAACACCATATATTTT. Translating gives CASSLGQPRFSGNTIYF.

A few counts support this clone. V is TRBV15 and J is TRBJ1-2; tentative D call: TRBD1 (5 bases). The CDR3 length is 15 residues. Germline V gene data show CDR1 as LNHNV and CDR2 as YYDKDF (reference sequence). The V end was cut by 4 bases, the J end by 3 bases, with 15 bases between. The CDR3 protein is CATSTKSGGDYGYTF. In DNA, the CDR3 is TGTGCCACCAGCACGAAAAGTGGGGGGGACTATGGCTACACCTTC.

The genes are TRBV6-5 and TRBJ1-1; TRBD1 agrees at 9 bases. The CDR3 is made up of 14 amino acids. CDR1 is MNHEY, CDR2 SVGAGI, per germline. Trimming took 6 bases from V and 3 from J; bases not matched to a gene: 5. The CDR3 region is CASRKDRGYTEAFF. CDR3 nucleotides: TGTGCCAGCAGGAAAGACAGGGGGTACACTGAAGCTTTCTTT.

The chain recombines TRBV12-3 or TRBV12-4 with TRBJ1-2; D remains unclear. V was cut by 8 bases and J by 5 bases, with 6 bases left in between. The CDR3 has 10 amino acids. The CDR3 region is CASRRYGYTF. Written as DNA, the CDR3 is TGTGCCAGCCGGCGGTATGGCTACACCTTC.

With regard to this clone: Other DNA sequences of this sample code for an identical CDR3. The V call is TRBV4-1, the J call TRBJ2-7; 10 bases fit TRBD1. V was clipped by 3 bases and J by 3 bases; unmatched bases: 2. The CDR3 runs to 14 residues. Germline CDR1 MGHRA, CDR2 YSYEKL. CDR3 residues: CASSHRTGGYEQYF. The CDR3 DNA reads TGCGCCAGCAGCCATCGGACAGGGGGCTACGAGCAGTACTTC.

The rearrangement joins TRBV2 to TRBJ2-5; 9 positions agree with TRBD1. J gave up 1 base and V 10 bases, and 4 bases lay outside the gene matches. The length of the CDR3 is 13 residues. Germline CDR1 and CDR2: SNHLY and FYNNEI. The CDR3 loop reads CANRDRAQETQYF. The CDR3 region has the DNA TGTGCCAACCGGGACAGGGCCCAAGAGACCCAGTACTTC.

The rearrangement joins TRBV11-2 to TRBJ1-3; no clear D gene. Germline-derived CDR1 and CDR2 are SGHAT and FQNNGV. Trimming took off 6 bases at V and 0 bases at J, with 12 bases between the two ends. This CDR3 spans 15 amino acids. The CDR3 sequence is CASRSRHNSGNTIYF. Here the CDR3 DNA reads TGTGCCAGCAGGTCGAGGCACAACTCTGGAAACACCATATATTTT.

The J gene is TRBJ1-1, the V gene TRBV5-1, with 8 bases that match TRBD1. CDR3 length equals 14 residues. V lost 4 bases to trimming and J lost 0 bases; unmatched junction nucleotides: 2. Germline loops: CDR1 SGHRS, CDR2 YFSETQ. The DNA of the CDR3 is TGCGCCAGCAGCGGACAGGGTATGAACACTGAAGCTTTCTTT. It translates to CASSGQGMNTEAFF.

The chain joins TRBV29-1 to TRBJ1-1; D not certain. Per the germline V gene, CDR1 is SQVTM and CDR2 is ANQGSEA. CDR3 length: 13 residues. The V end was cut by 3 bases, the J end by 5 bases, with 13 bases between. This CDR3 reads CSVEDLRKTEAFF. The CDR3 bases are TGCAGCGTTGAGGACTTAAGGAAGACTGAAGCTTTCTTT.

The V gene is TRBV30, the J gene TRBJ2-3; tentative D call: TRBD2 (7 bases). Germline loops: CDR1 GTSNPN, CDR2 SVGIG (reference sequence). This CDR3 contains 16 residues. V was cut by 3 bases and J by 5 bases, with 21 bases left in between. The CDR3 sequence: CAWRRGGRRKVDTQYF. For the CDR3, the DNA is TGTGCCTGGAGGAGGGGGGGCCGCCGTAAAGTAGATACGCAGTATTTT.

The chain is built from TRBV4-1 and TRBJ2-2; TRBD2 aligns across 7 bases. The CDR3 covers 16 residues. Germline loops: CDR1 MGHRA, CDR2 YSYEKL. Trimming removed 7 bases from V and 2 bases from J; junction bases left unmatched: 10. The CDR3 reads CASTRIAGFNTGELFF. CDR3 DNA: TGCGCCAGCACTCGAATAGCGGGTTTTAACACCGGGGAGCTGTTTTTT.

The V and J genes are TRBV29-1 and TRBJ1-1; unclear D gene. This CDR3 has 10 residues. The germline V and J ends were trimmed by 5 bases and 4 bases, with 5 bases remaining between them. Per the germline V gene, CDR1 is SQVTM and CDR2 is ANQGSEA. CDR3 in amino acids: CSVQVTEAFF. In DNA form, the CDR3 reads TGCAGCGTTCAGGTCACTGAAGCTTTCTTT.

The CDR3 loop is CASSQRDRGRVGELFF. The CDR3 bases are TGTGCCAGCAGCCAACGGGACAGGGGGCGCGTCGGGGAGCTGTTTTTT. The chain joins TRBV3-1 (or the pseudogene TRBV3-2) to TRBJ2-2, with 12 bases matching TRBD1. Germline V gene lookup returns CDR1 LGHDT and CDR2 YNNKEL (reference sequence). V shed 2 bases and J 7 bases; nucleotides not matched to a gene: 5. The CDR3 has 16 residues.

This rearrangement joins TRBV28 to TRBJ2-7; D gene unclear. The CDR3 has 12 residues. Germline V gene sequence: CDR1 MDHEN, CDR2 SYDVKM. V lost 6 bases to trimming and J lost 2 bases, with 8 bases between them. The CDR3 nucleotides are TGTGCCAGCAGATCCCAAACCTACGAGCAGTACTTC. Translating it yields CASRSQTYEQYF.

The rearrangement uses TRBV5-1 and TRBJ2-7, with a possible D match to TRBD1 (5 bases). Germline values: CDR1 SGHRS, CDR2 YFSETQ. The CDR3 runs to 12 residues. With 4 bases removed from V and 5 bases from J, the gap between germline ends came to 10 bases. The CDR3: CASSQDNHEQYF. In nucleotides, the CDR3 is TGCGCCAGCAGCCAGGACAACCACGAGCAGTACTTC.

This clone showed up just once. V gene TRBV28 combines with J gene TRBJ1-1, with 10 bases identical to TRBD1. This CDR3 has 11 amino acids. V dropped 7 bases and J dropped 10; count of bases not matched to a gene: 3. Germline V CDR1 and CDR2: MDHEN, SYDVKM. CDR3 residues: CASNRQGAAFF. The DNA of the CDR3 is TGTGCCAGCAACCGACAGGGGGCAGCTTTCTTT.

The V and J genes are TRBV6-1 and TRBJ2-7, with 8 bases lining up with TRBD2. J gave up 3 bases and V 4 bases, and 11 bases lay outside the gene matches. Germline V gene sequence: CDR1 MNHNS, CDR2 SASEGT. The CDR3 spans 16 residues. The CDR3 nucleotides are TGTGCCAGCAGTGGCCCGAGGCTAGCGGGCTACTACGAGCAGTACTTC. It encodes CASSGPRLAGYYEQYF.

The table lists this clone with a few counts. The CDR3 region is CAGENTEAFF. The CDR3 coding sequence is TGTGCGGGAGAGAACACTGAAGCTTTCTTT. This rearrangement joins TRBV30 to TRBJ1-1; D ambiguous. The germline V gene encodes CDR1 GTSNPN and CDR2 SVGIG (reference sequence). CDR3 length: 10 amino acids.

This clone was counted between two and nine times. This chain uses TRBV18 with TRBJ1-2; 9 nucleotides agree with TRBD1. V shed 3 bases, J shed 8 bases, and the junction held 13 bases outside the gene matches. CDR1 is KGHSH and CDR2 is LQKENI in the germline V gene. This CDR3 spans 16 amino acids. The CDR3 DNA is TGTGCCAGCTCACCCGCTGGCACAGGGGGCATAGAAGGCTACACCTTC. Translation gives CASSPAGTGGIEGYTF.

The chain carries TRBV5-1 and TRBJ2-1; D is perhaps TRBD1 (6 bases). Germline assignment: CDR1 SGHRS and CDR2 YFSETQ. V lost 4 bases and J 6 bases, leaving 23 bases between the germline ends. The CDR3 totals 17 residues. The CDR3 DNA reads TGCGCCAGCAGCCCGCTTACTCAGGGACACCCCGCCAATGAGCAGTTCTTC. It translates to CASSPLTQGHPANEQFF.